The 27 T cell receptor beta chains below all came from one sample that was sequenced in a study of identical twins. TCRdb re-called the 5' RACE reads through MiXCR, storing one row per CDR3 protein. The sample includes fewer than 250,000 distinct CDR3 sequences, 6% to 9% of them seen just once. These sequences were also reported in another study, on yellow fever vaccine responses in identical twins.

Sequencing was performed on memory (CD45RO+) T cells sorted from blood. These receptors all stem from a woman under 30 in good health.

The chain combines TRBV11-2 with TRBJ2-7, with D unresolved. Deletions cut 5 bases from V and 6 bases from J, with 11 bases between. CDR1 and CDR2 from the germline V gene are SGHAT and FQNNGV. This CDR3 comprises 12 residues. CDR3 in DNA: TGTGCCAGCAGCCCCCGGACCCGCGAGCAGTACTTC. Translating it yields CASSPRTREQYF.

This clonotype turned up a few times. The chain recombines TRBV20-1 with TRBJ1-5; D not resolved. V was shortened by 1 base and J by 4 bases, with 5 bases between the two germline ends. Germline loops: CDR1 DFQATT, CDR2 SNEGSKA (reference sequence). The CDR3 sequence is 12 residues long. For the CDR3, the DNA is TGCAGTGCTAGAGCCGGGAATCAGCCCCAGCATTTT. As protein: CSARAGNQPQHF.

The chain combines TRBV11-2 with TRBJ2-7, with D unclear. Germline V gene lookup returns CDR1 SGHAT and CDR2 FQNNGV. V lost 5 bases and J 13 bases, leaving 21 bases between the germline ends. The CDR3 covers 13 residues. The CDR3 DNA is TGTGCCAGCAGCCGCGGTTCCCCCTTACGCGTATACTTC. The encoded protein is CASSRGSPLRVYF. Combining the CDR3 with reference TRBV11-2 and TRBJ2-7 gives the whole variable domain EAGVAQSPRYKIIEKRQSVAFWCNPISGHATLYWYQQILGQGPKLLIQFQNNGVVDDSQLPKDRFSAERLKGVDSTLKIQPAKLEDSAVYLCASSRGSPLRVYFGPGTRLTVT.

The chain links TRBV4-1 to TRBJ2-1; D is uncertain. The CDR3 is 16 residues long. The V gene's germline CDR1 is MGHRA and CDR2 YSYEKL. V dropped 0 bases and J dropped 9 bases, with 18 bases sitting between them. In DNA, the CDR3 is TGCGCCAGCAGCCAAGATCCTTCCCGGCCCACGGGTGAGCAGTTCTTC. The encoded protein is CASSQDPSRPTGEQFF.

This chain connects TRBV3-1 to TRBJ2-1; TRBD2 aligns across 7 bases. The CDR3 is 17 amino acids. Germline CDR1 LGHDT, CDR2 YNNKEL (reference sequence). V dropped 4 bases and J dropped 5; count of bases not matched to a gene: 14. The CDR3 DNA is TGTGCCAGCAGCCCGAGGCTCGGCGGGGGAAATAACAATGAGCAGTTCTTC. As protein: CASSPRLGGGNNNEQFF.

The chain joins TRBV6-1 to TRBJ2-7; D remains unclear. The V end was cut by 7 bases, the J end by 0 bases, with 16 bases between. Germline V CDR1 and CDR2: MNHNS, SASEGT. The length of the CDR3 is 15 residues. CDR3 DNA sequence: TGTGCCAGCACGAAATCGGGCTTAACCTCCTACGAGCAGTACTTC. Its protein is CASTKSGLTSYEQYF.

The chain couples TRBV6-2 or TRBV6-3 to TRBJ2-4, with 8 bases lining up with TRBD2. V gave up 6 bases and J gave up 5 bases; unmatched junction bases: 12. Germline lookup yields CDR1 MNHEY and CDR2 SVGEGT. This CDR3 is 16 amino acids long. The CDR3 DNA sequence: TGTGCCAGCAGGTCTGGCGGTAGCGGGAAGCAAAACATTCAGTACTTC. It specifies CASRSGGSGKQNIQYF.

The J gene is TRBJ2-1, the V gene TRBV5-4; 7 bases are a match to TRBD2. Germline CDR1 and CDR2: SGHNT and YYREEE (reference sequence). The CDR3 contains 14 residues. The junction had 6 bases not matched to a gene; V was cut back by 2 bases and J by 7 bases. The CDR3 loop reads CASSFETSSNEQFF. The CDR3 coding sequence is TGTGCCAGCAGCTTCGAGACTAGCTCGAATGAGCAGTTCTTC. Based on the CDR3 plus reference TRBV5-4 and TRBJ2-1, the full variable domain is ETGVTQSPTHLIKTRGQQVTLRCSSQSGHNTVSWYQQALGQGPQFIFQYYREEENGRGNFPPRFSGLQFPNYSSELNVNALELDDSALYLCASSFETSSNEQFFGPGTRLTVL.

This clonotype came up many times. The J gene is TRBJ1-5, the V gene TRBV29-1; D not certain. CDR1 is SQVTM and CDR2 is ANQGSEA in the germline V gene. The CDR3 runs 13 residues. Trimming shortened V by 4 bases and J by 7 bases, and 14 bases separated the two germline ends. The CDR3 DNA reads TGCAGCGTTGGTCAGAATCTCGGCCAGCCCCAGCATTTT. Protein: CSVGQNLGQPQHF.

In DNA, the CDR3 is TGTGCCAGCAGCCAGAGGACGGGGGCAGATACGCAGTATTTT. Protein product: CASSQRTGADTQYF. The V call is TRBV3-1, the J call TRBJ2-3, with D maybe TRBD2 (6 bases). Between the trimmed V and J ends, which lost 3 bases and 4 bases, there was a span of 11 bases. Per germline, CDR1 LGHDT and CDR2 YNNKEL (reference sequence). The CDR3 is 14 residues long.

This clonotype was detected a few times. This chain joins TRBV4-1 and TRBJ2-3; 10 positions match TRBD2. This CDR3 contains 20 residues. Germline loops: CDR1 MGHRA, CDR2 YSYEKL. V was pared by 0 bases and J by 2 bases, with 14 bases of the junction left unmatched. CDR3 sequence (DNA): TGCGCCAGCAGCCAAGAAAGGTGGGCGAGGACTAGCGGCCTCACAGATACGCAGTATTTT. This translates into CASSQERWARTSGLTDTQYF.

In this sample, this clonotype turned up a few times. The chain has TRBV28 and TRBJ2-7; 9 bases line up with TRBD1. Germline CDR1 MDHEN, CDR2 SYDVKM. The J segment lost 7 bases and the V segment lost 6 bases, leaving 13 bases of the junction unmatched. CDR3 length equals 15 residues. The CDR3 protein is CASSHTPGTGWEQYF. The CDR3 DNA sequence: TGTGCCAGCAGCCATACCCCCGGGACAGGGTGGGAGCAGTACTTC.

This clonotype was seen more than once but under ten times. The V gene is TRBV5-6, the J gene TRBJ2-5, with 7 bases matching TRBD2. The V gene end was trimmed by 2 bases and the J gene end by 1 base; junction bases not matched to a gene: 8. The CDR3 has 16 amino acids. Germline loops: CDR1 SGHDT, CDR2 YYEEEE. CDR3 DNA sequence: TGTGCCAGCAGCTTAGCGACCTCTAGCGGCCAAGAGACCCAGTACTTC. Amino acids: CASSLATSSGQETQYF.

The chain has TRBV2 and TRBJ2-7; 8 positions match TRBD2. CDR1 SNHLY and CDR2 FYNNEI come from the germline V gene. Losses at the gene ends were 6 bases for V and 0 bases for J; bases not matched to a gene: 4. The CDR3 contains 14 residues. This CDR3 is CASRMRGASYEQYF. The CDR3 DNA reads as TGTGCCAGCAGAATGCGGGGGGCCTCCTACGAGCAGTACTTC.

The CDR3 reads CASSLYRGRTEAFF. CDR3 coding DNA: TGTGCCAGCAGTTTATACAGGGGGCGGACTGAAGCTTTCTTT. The J gene is TRBJ1-1, the V gene TRBV28; 9 bases line up with TRBD1. The CDR3 loop spans 14 amino acids. V gave up 1 base and J gave up 5 bases; unmatched junction bases: 2. Looked up from germline, CDR1 is MDHEN and CDR2 is SYDVKM.

In this sample, this clonotype turned up many times. The chain couples TRBV14 to TRBJ2-3; D is unresolved. This CDR3 contains 13 residues. Germline CDR1 is SGHDN and CDR2 is FVKESK. The V end was cut by 4 bases, the J end by 5 bases, with 10 bases between. CDR3 sequence: CASSPFLGDTQYF. The CDR3 region has the DNA TGTGCCAGCAGCCCTTTCCTTGGAGATACGCAGTATTTT.

This clonotype was seen only a few times. This chain connects TRBV4-3 to TRBJ2-6, with TRBD2 identical over 7 bases. V gave up 0 bases and J gave up 4 bases; unmatched junction bases: 12. Per the germline V gene, CDR1 is LGHNA and CDR2 is YSLEER. The CDR3 consists of 19 residues. The CDR3 nucleotides are TGCGCCAGCAGCCAAGATCTTGTGGGAGGGATCGCCGGGGCCAACGTCCTGACTTTC. The encoded protein is CASSQDLVGGIAGANVLTF.

The gene calls are TRBV24-1 and TRBJ2-7, with D unclear. This CDR3 is built from 13 residues. V was trimmed by 3 bases and J by 3 bases, leaving 8 bases between them. The germline CDR1 and CDR2 sequences are KGHDR and SFDVKD. CDR3 in DNA: TGTGCCACCAGTGATGCGGACGGCTACGAGCAGTACTTC. Translation: CATSDADGYEQYF.

This clonotype was recorded at least ten times. This chain uses TRBV29-1 with TRBJ2-5; no reliable D call. With 8 bases removed from V and 3 bases from J, the gap between germline ends came to 13 bases. The CDR3 runs 12 residues. Germline CDR1 is SQVTM and CDR2 is ANQGSEA. The CDR3 loop is CSTSLNKETQYF. The CDR3 DNA reads as TGCAGCACGAGTCTCAACAAAGAGACCCAGTACTTC.

The V and J genes are TRBV15 and TRBJ2-5, with D uncertain. CDR1 is LNHNV and CDR2 is YYDKDF in the germline V gene (reference sequence). This CDR3 has 16 residues. Trimming shortened V by 1 base and J by 4 bases, and 16 bases separated the two germline ends. CDR3 sequence reads: CATSRASVGYSETQYF. In DNA, the CDR3 is TGTGCCACCAGCAGAGCTTCGGTAGGGTATTCAGAGACCCAGTACTTC.

This clonotype showed up many times. The J gene is TRBJ1-1, the V gene TRBV29-1, with D perhaps matching TRBD1 (6 bases). V lost 6 bases and J 4 bases, leaving 15 bases between the germline ends. CDR1 and CDR2 from the germline V gene are SQVTM and ANQGSEA. CDR3 size: 13 residues. The CDR3 bases are TGCAGCGTGGTCCGAACAGGGACCACTGAAGCTTTCTTT. Translation gives CSVVRTGTTEAFF. The entire variable domain, with the rest obtained from reference TRBV29-1 and TRBJ1-1, is as follows: SAVISQKPSRDICQRGTSLTIQCQVDSQVTMMFWYRQQPGQSLTLIATANQGSEATYESGFVIDKFPISRPNLTFSTLTVSNMSPEDSSIYLCSVVRTGTTEAFFGQGTRLTVV.

This clonotype has at least ten counts. The CDR3 spells CASAGGVGQETQYF. The DNA for the CDR3 is TGTGCCTCAGCAGGCGGGGTGGGCCAAGAGACCCAGTACTTC. This rearrangement joins TRBV24-1 to TRBJ2-5, with D perhaps matching TRBD2 (6 bases). The CDR3 covers 14 residues. With 12 bases removed from V and 1 base from J, the gap between germline ends came to 17 bases. Germline V gives CDR1 KGHDR, CDR2 SFDVKD.

This clonotype was counted only a few times. V gene TRBV7-6 combines with J gene TRBJ2-1, with 10 bases lining up with TRBD2. The CDR3 totals 15 residues. Trimming cost V 5 bases and J 10 bases; bases outside gene matches: 11. The germline V gene encodes CDR1 SGHVS and CDR2 FNYEAQ. The CDR3 DNA follows: TGTGCCAGCAGCACGACTAGCGGGTTCTTGGGGGAGCAGTTCTTC. Translation gives CASSTTSGFLGEQFF.

This clonotype was observed a handful of times. The rearrangement uses TRBV19 and TRBJ1-1; TRBD1 is a possible D gene (5 bases). The germline CDR1 and CDR2 sequences are LNHDA and SQIVND (reference sequence). The CDR3 totals 16 residues. V was clipped by 5 bases and J by 0 bases, with 16 bases between them. The CDR3 region is CASSRLPQVMNTEAFF. DNA of the CDR3: TGTGCCAGTAGTCGCCTACCACAGGTCATGAACACTGAAGCTTTCTTT. Filled out from reference TRBV19 and TRBJ1-1, the complete variable domain reads DGGITQSPKYLFRKEGQNVTLSCEQNLNHDAMYWYRQDPGQGLRLIYYSQIVNDFQKGDIAEGYSVSREKKESFPLTVTSAQKNPTAFYLCASSRLPQVMNTEAFFGQGTRLTVV.

At least ten counts were recorded for this clonotype. The CDR3, as DNA: TGTGCCAGCAGTGAGCAGGGTTCCAGGGAGCTGTTTTTT. Translated: CASSEQGSRELFF. This chain joins TRBV2 and TRBJ2-2; TRBD1 is a possible D gene (5 bases). The CDR3 consists of 13 residues. CDR1 and CDR2 from the germline V gene are SNHLY and FYNNEI. V shed 3 bases and J shed 9 bases, with 11 bases lying between them.

The chain combines TRBV7-2 with TRBJ2-5; 9 positions match TRBD1. This CDR3 spans 15 amino acids. The germline V gene encodes CDR1 SGHTA and CDR2 FQGNSA. Germline trimming cut 1 base from V and 3 bases from J; bases unmatched to any gene: 3. Written as DNA, the CDR3 is TGTGCCAGCAGCTTAGGTGGACAGGGGAAAGAGACCCAGTACTTC. It is translated as CASSLGGQGKETQYF.

The table lists this clonotype with many counts. The chain links TRBV20-1 to TRBJ2-7; no clear D gene. The CDR3 runs to 13 residues. The germline CDR1 and CDR2 sequences are DFQATT and SNEGSKA (reference sequence). Trimming took 1 base from V and 1 from J, leaving 8 bases between them. The DNA for the CDR3 is TGCAGTGCTAGAGTCGCCCTATCCTACGAGCAGTACTTC. This codes for CSARVALSYEQYF.